This TCR beta chain originates from a study of blood T cell repertoires in COVID-19. Across the whole study: The United States, Italy and Spain provided the acute and convalescent COVID-19 samples.

This CDR3 is built from 15 residues. The germline V gene encodes CDR1 MDHEN and CDR2 SYDVKM. V was clipped by 5 bases and J by 6 bases, with 17 bases between them. Self-reported history from a screening survey and questionnaire set each donor's cohort. Each exposed participant met a COVID-19 case in the 2 weeks preceding study entry. Original data processing: Estimates of nucleated cell counts were drawn from the amplification of reference gene primers. Libraries were prepared by immunoSEQ multiplex PCR; TCRdb keeps only in-frame clonotypes and omits some of them. The DNA was the basis for D and trimming; V, J and clone size are from that table. This sample has hundreds of thousands of clones, with nearly 90% found just once.

This sequence was found in a woman in her late teens or twenties who had been exposed to COVID-19. This chain uses TRBV28 with TRBJ2-1, with D possibly TRBD2 on 6 matching bases. Sequenced sample: PBMCs or T cells enriched from blood (not recorded which). CDR3 sequence: CASSMGGRVGNEQFF. CDR3 nucleotides: TGTGCCAGCAGTATGGGGGGTCGGGTAGGCAATGAGCAGTTCTTC.